This T cell receptor (beta chain) is from a study of shared clonotypes between healthy human individuals. Every contributor of samples was a Caucasian grown-up residing in Nashville, Tennessee. CDR1 and CDR2 from the germline V gene are MNHEY and SMNVEV (reference sequence). CDR3 length equals 15 residues. Trimming at V came to 2 bases and at J to 8 bases, leaving 7 bases not matched to a gene. This table comes from immunoSEQ multiplex PCR, and its TCRdb copy is limited to in-frame clones, with some not included. The sample lists approximately 500,000 clones, roughly 80% occurring once. The specimen was PBMCs. This receptor was identified in a woman in her thirties or forties in good health. Some clones in this sample may be carry-over from other donors' samples. The V call is TRBV27, the J call TRBJ2-1, with TRBD2 identical over 9 bases. The CDR3 reads CASSLTGLAFHEQFF. The CDR3 region has the DNA TGTGCCAGCAGTTTAACGGGACTAGCCTTCCATGAGCAGTTCTTC.